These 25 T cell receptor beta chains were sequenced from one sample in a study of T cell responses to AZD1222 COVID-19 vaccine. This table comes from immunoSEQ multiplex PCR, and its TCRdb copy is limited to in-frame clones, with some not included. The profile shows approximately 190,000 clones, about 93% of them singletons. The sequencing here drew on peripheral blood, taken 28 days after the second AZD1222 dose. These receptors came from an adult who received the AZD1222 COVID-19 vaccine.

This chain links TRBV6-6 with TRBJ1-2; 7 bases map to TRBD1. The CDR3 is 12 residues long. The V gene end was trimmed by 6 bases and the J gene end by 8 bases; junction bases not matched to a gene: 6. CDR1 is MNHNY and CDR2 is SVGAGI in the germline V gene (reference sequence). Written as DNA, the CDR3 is TGTGCCAGCAGGCCTACAGGGGAAGGCTACACCTTC. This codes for CASRPTGEGYTF.

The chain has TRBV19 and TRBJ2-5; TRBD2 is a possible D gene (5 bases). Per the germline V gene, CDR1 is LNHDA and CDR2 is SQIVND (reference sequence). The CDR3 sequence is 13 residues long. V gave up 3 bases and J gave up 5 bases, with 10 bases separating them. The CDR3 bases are TGTGCCAGTAGTATGCTCGGCGGGGAGACCCAGTACTTC. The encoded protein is CASSMLGGETQYF.

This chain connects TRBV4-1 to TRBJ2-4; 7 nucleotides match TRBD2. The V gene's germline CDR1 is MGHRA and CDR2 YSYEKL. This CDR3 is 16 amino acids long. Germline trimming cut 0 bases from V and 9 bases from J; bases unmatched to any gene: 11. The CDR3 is CASSQEGRGGRGIQYF. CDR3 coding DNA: TGCGCCAGCAGCCAAGAAGGGAGGGGAGGACGCGGCATTCAGTACTTC.

CDR3 amino acids: CSASESSNQPQHF. The CDR3 DNA reads TGCAGTGCTAGTGAGAGTAGCAATCAGCCCCAGCATTTT. This chain joins TRBV20-1 and TRBJ1-5; no clear D gene. Germline values: CDR1 DFQATT, CDR2 SNEGSKA (reference sequence). The CDR3 runs to 13 residues. V was cut by 3 bases and J by 0 bases, with 6 bases left in between.

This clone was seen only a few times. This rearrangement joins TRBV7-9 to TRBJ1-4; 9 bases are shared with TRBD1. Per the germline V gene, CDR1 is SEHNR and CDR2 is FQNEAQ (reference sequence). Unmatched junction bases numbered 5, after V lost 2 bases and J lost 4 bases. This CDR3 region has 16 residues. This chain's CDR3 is CASSLTGTGLNEKLFF. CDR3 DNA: TGTGCCAGCAGCTTAACTGGGACAGGGCTTAATGAAAAACTGTTTTTT. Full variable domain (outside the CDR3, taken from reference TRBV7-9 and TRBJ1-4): DTGVSQNPRHKITKRGQNVTFRCDPISEHNRLYWYRQTLGQGPEFLTYFQNEAQLEKSRLLSDRFSAERPKGSFSTLEIQRTEQGDSAMYLCASSLTGTGLNEKLFFGSGTQLSVL.

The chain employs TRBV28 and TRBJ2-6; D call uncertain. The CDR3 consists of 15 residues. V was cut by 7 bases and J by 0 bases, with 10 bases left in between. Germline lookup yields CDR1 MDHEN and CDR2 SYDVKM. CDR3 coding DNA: TGTGCCAGCACGACCGATTACTCTGGGGCCAACGTCCTGACTTTC. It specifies CASTTDYSGANVLTF.

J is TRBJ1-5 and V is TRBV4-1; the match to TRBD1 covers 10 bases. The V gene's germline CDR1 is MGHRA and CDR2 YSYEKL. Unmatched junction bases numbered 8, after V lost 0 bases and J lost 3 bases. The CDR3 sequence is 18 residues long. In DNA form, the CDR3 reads TGCGCCAGCAGCCAAGATCAACCCGGGACAGGGGACAATCAGCCCCAGCATTTT. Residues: CASSQDQPGTGDNQPQHF.

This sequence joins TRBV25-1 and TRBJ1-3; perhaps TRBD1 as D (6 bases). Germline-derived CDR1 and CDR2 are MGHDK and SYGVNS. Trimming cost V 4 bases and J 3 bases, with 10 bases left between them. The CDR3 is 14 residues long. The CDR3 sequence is CASSGRGGGNTIYF. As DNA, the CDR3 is TGTGCCAGCAGTGGAAGAGGGGGTGGAAACACCATATATTTT. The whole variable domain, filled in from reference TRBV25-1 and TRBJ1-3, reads EADIYQTPRYLVIGTGKKITLECSQTMGHDKMYWYQQDPGMELHLIHYSYGVNSTEKGDLSSESTVSRIRTEHFPLTLESARPSHTSQYLCASSGRGGGNTIYFGEGSWLTVV.

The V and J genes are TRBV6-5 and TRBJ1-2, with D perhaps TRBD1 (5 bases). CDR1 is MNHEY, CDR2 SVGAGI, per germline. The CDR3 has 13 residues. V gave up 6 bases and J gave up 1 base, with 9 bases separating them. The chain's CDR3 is CASSAGHNYGYTF. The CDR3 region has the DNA TGTGCCAGCAGCGCAGGACATAACTATGGCTACACCTTC.

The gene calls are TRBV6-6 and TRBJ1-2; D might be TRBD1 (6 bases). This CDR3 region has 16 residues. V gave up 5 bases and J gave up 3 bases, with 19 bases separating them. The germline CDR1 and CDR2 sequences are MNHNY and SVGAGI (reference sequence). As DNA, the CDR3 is TGTGCCAGCAGTCAAAAACAGGGTTTTTCCCACTATGGCTACACCTTC. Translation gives CASSQKQGFSHYGYTF.

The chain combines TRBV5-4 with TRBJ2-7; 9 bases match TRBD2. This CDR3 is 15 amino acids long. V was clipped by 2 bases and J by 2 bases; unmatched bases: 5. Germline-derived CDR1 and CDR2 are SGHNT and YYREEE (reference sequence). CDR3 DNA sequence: TGTGCCAGCAGCTTAAAGCGGGGGGAGCCCTACGAGCAGTACTTC. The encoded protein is CASSLKRGEPYEQYF.

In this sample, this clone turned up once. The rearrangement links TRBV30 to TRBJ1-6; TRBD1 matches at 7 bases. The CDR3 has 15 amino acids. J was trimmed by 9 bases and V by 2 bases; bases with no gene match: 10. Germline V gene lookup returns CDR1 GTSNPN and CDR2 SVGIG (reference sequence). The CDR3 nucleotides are TGTGCCTGGAGTCCTCGAGCAGGGGGTGGTTCACCCCTCCACTTT. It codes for CAWSPRAGGGSPLHF.

In nucleotides, the CDR3 is TGTGCCAGCAGTTACACGGGACTCAACTACAATGAGCAGTTCTTC. This encodes CASSYTGLNYNEQFF. This chain joins TRBV27 and TRBJ2-1; tentatively, D is TRBD2 (6 bases). Germline values: CDR1 MNHEY, CDR2 SMNVEV (reference sequence). V was shortened by 4 bases and J by 3 bases, with 13 bases between the two germline ends. This CDR3 region has 15 residues.

CDR3 in DNA: TGTGCCAGCAGTTCCCCGACTAGCGGGGGGAGTGGTGAGCAGTTCTTC. Translating it yields CASSSPTSGGSGEQFF. This chain joins TRBV6-5 and TRBJ2-1, with 13 positions matching TRBD2. This CDR3 has 16 amino acids. Germline trimming cut 4 bases from V and 9 bases from J; bases unmatched to any gene: 9. CDR1 is MNHEY and CDR2 is SVGAGI in the germline V gene.

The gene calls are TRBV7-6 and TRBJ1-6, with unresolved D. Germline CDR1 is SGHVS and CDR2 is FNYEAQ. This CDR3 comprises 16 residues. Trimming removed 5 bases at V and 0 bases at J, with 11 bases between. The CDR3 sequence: CASSLGLLSYNSPLHF. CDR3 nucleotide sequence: TGTGCCAGCAGCCTCGGCCTCCTCTCCTATAATTCACCCCTCCACTTT.

For the CDR3, the DNA is TGTGCCAGCAGCTTAGCGCACAGTGAGCAGTTCTTC. Amino acid sequence: CASSLAHSEQFF. This rearrangement joins TRBV7-8 to TRBJ2-1; D call uncertain. This CDR3 has 12 amino acids. Deletions cut 0 bases from V and 9 bases from J, with 6 bases between. Germline CDR1 SGHVS, CDR2 FQNEAQ.

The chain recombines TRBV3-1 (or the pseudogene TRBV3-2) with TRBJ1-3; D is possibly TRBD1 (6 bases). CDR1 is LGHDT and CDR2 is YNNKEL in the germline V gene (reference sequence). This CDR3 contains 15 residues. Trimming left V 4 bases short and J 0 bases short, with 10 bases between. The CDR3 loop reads CASSPTGTSGNTIYF. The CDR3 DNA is TGTGCCAGCAGCCCAACAGGGACCTCTGGAAACACCATATATTTT.

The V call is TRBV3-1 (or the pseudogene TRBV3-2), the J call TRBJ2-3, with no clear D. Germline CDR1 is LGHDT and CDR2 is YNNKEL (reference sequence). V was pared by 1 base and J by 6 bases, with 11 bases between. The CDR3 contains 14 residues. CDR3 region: CASSQGGGVDTQYF. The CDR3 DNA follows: TGTGCCAGCAGCCAAGGTGGTGGGGTCGATACGCAGTATTTT.

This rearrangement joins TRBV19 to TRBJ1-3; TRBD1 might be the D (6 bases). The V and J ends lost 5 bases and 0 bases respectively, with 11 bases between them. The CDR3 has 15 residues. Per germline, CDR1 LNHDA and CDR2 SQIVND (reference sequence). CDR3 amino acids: CASSLLQGSGNTIYF. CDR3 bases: TGTGCCAGTAGTCTACTACAGGGCTCTGGAAACACCATATATTTT.

CDR3 in amino acids: CASSPSRDGPQHF. The CDR3, as DNA: TGTGCCAGCAGCCCATCCAGGGACGGTCCCCAGCATTTT. The rearrangement uses TRBV7-3 and TRBJ1-5; tentative D call: TRBD1 (5 bases). The CDR3 loop spans 13 amino acids. Trimming left V 5 bases short and J 10 bases short, with 15 bases between. Germline assignment: CDR1 SGHTA and CDR2 FQGTGA.

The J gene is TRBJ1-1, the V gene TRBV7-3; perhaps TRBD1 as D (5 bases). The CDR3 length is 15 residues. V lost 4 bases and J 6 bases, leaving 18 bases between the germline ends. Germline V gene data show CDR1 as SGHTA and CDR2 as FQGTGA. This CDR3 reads CASSSTALGGAEAFF. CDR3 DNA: TGTGCCAGCAGCTCCACAGCCCTGGGGGGTGCTGAAGCTTTCTTT.

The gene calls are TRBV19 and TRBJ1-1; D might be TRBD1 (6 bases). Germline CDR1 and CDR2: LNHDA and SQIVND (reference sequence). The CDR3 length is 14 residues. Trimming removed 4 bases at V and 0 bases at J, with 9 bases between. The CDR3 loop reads CASSNGQMNTEAFF. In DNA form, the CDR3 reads TGTGCCAGTAGTAACGGACAGATGAACACTGAAGCTTTCTTT.

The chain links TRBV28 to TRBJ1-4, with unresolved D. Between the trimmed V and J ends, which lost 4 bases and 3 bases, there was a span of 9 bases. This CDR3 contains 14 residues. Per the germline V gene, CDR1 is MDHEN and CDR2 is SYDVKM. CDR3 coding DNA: TGTGCCAGCAGTTCCCTGGAGGCTAATGAAAAACTGTTTTTT. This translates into CASSSLEANEKLFF.

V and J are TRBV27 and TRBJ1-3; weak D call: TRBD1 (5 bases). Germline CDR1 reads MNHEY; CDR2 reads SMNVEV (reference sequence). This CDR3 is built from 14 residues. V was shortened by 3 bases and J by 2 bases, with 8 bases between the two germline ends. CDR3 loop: CASSFKGAGNTIYF. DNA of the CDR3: TGTGCCAGCAGTTTCAAAGGGGCTGGAAACACCATATATTTT.

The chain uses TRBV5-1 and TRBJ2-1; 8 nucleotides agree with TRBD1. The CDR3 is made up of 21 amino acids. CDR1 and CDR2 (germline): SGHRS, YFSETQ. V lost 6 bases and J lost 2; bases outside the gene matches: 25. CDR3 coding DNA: TGCGCCAGCACCCCCCAGGGGGTCTCCCAGCAGGGGGCGGGCCCCTACAATGAGCAGTTCTTC. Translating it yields CASTPQGVSQQGAGPYNEQFF.